Shown below are 2 T cell receptor beta chains from a single sample sequenced in a study of T cells in localized non-small cell lung cancer. Generated by immunoSEQ multiplex PCR, the TCRdb table keeps only in-frame clones and is missing some. This table has about 130,000 clones, roughly nine tenths appearing once. The source was peripheral blood, collected before any cancer treatment. These receptors were obtained from a female donor over 55 with stage I lung adenocarcinoma.

This sequence joins TRBV5-4 and TRBJ2-5, with D possibly TRBD1 on 7 matching bases. The germline gives CDR1 SGHNT, CDR2 YYREEE (reference sequence). Trimming took off 3 bases at V and 5 bases at J, with 20 bases between the two ends. The CDR3 runs to 16 residues. CDR3 nucleotide sequence: TGTGCCAGCAGCTCGGAGGGGGCCGGGGGCCGGGAGACCCAGTACTTC. Residues: CASSSEGAGGRETQYF.

The chain couples TRBV7-9 to TRBJ2-7; TRBD2 agrees at 7 bases. V lost 3 bases to trimming and J lost 2 bases; unmatched junction nucleotides: 10. The length of the CDR3 is 16 residues. Per germline, CDR1 SEHNR and CDR2 FQNEAQ (reference sequence). CDR3 coding DNA: TGTGCCAGCAGCTTGCTTGGGGGGGTCCCCACCTACGAGCAGTACTTC. It yields the protein CASSLLGGVPTYEQYF.